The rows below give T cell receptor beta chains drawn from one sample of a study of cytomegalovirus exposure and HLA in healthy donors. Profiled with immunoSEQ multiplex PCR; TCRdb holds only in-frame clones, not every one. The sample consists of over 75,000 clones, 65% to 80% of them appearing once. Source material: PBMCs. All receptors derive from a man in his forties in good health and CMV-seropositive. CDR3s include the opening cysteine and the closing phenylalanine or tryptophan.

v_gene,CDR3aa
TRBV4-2,CASSQDDSADTQYF
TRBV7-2,CASSLLDTQYF
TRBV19,CATSVAADTQYF
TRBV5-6,CASSLQGSNQPQHF
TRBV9,CASSVGGGSLYEQYF
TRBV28,CASSLGDMNTEAFF
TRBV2,CASSVGGGGGELFF
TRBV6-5,CASTDRGVRGQFF
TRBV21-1,CASSKEGRAYSDTQYF
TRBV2,CASSEREETQYF